This T cell receptor (beta chain) derives from a study of blood T cell repertoires in COVID-19. On the study more broadly: The cDNA or gDNA used as material had been derived from T cells, B-cell-depleted T cells, or PBMCs.

Source study methods: Estimates of nucleated cell counts were drawn from the amplification of reference gene primers. Profiling relied on immunoSEQ multiplex PCR, and the TCRdb table lists in-frame clones only, not all of them. The D gene and trimming were derived from the DNA, and the V and J assignments and clone size from that table. Of just over 300,000 clones listed, 89% were seen once; the top ten hold approximately 2%. This clone was seen a single time. A Seattle source enrolled patients during active infection and followed them longitudinally. This clonotype was sampled from a woman aged 25 to 39 with COVID-19, enrolled during active disease. The sequencing sample was made of peripheral blood.

CDR3 nucleotide sequence: TGTGCCAGCAGCTTGGGGACAGGTTACAATCAGCCCCAGCATTTT. Protein: CASSLGTGYNQPQHF. This sequence joins TRBV7-9 and TRBJ1-5; TRBD1 matches 8 bases. This CDR3 comprises 15 residues. CDR1 is SEHNR and CDR2 is FQNEAQ in the germline V gene (reference sequence). The junction had 4 bases not matched to a gene; V was cut back by 3 bases and J by 3 bases.